The 25 T cell receptor beta chains in this list originate from one sample, sequenced in a study of control samples from healthy donors and cancer patients. Sequencing used immunoSEQ multiplex PCR; TCRdb keeps in-frame clones, though not all of them. In the table there are more than 85,000 clones, roughly four fifths of which are singletons. Material: blood. All receptors come from a woman aged 45-65 years in good health.

The V gene is TRBV7-9, the J gene TRBJ1-2; D is possibly TRBD1 (6 bases). Germline V CDR1 and CDR2: SEHNR, FQNEAQ (reference sequence). Trimming removed 5 bases from V and 4 bases from J, with 20 bases in between. This CDR3 is 16 amino acids long. The CDR3 DNA reads as TGTGCCAGCAGCCCTCAAGGGGGAGATACTACCTATGGCTACACCTTC. This codes for CASSPQGGDTTYGYTF.

The chain combines TRBV27 with TRBJ2-1, with 9 nucleotides matching TRBD2. V dropped 5 bases and J dropped 7; count of bases not matched to a gene: 12. CDR1 is MNHEY and CDR2 is SMNVEV in the germline V gene (reference sequence). The CDR3 runs 16 residues. DNA of the CDR3: TGTGCCAGCAGTCCCCTCACCGCGGGGGGGCCTAATGAGCAGTTCTTC. Protein: CASSPLTAGGPNEQFF.

The rearrangement joins TRBV9 to TRBJ1-4; the D is unclear. The CDR3 consists of 15 residues. Germline values: CDR1 SGDLS, CDR2 YYNGEE. V shed 0 bases and J shed 2 bases, with 8 bases lying between them. The CDR3 bases are TGTGCCAGCAGCGTAGGGACTTCTACTAATGAAAAACTGTTTTTT. Translating gives CASSVGTSTNEKLFF.

V and J are TRBV11-2 and TRBJ1-1, with D maybe TRBD1 (5 bases). Trimming took off 5 bases at V and 3 bases at J, with 19 bases between the two ends. There are 16 residues in the CDR3. Germline values: CDR1 SGHAT, CDR2 FQNNGV. The CDR3 is CASSPGTTLLDTEAFF. The CDR3 DNA reads TGTGCCAGCAGCCCCGGGACGACCTTATTAGACACTGAAGCTTTCTTT.

The CDR3 coding sequence is TGCGCCAGCAGCCAAGAGGAAGCCAGTAGCTCCTATAATTCACCCCTCCACTTT. Translating it yields CASSQEEASSSYNSPLHF. The chain has TRBV4-1 and TRBJ1-6; D gene unclear. Trimming shortened V by 0 bases and J by 0 bases, and 12 bases separated the two germline ends. The CDR3 covers 18 residues. CDR1 and CDR2 from the germline V gene are MGHRA and YSYEKL.

The chain has TRBV19 and TRBJ2-1; TRBD2 is a possible D gene (7 bases). The CDR3 is made up of 14 amino acids. V shed 6 bases and J shed 8 bases, with 17 bases lying between them. Germline CDR1 and CDR2: LNHDA and SQIVND (reference sequence). Written as DNA, the CDR3 is TGTGCCAGTAGCCCCACGACGGGGGGCCATGAGCAGTTCTTC. This encodes CASSPTTGGHEQFF.

Points on this clone: The sample has other DNA sequences that encode this CDR3 too. V and J are TRBV7-2 and TRBJ1-1, with D maybe TRBD1 (6 bases). This CDR3 has 14 residues. Looked up from germline, CDR1 is SGHTA and CDR2 is FQGNSA. The germline V and J ends were trimmed by 5 bases and 5 bases, with 15 bases remaining between them. Here the CDR3 DNA reads TGTGCCAGCAGCCCCGGTAGGGGGAGTACTGAAGCTTTCTTT. Amino acid sequence: CASSPGRGSTEAFF.

The chain joins TRBV12-3 or TRBV12-4 to TRBJ1-1, with D possibly being TRBD1 (5 bases). CDR3 length: 13 amino acids. Between the trimmed V and J ends, which lost 4 bases and 10 bases, there was a span of 16 bases. DNA for the CDR3: TGTGCCAGCAGTTCCCCCTCGGCAGGGCGAGCTTTCTTT. This codes for CASSSPSAGRAFF.

The chain's CDR3 is CASSLPGHLQPQHF. The CDR3 DNA follows: TGTGCCAGCAGCTTACCGGGACATCTCCAGCCCCAGCATTTT. V usage is TRBV28 and J usage is TRBJ1-5; tentatively, D is TRBD1 (6 bases). CDR1 is MDHEN and CDR2 is SYDVKM in the germline V gene. This CDR3 comprises 14 residues. Trimming took 6 bases from V and 7 from J, leaving 16 bases between them.

This clone was seen just once. This chain uses TRBV14 with TRBJ2-3; 8 bases agree with TRBD1. Germline V gene sequence: CDR1 SGHDN, CDR2 FVKESK. V dropped 4 bases and J dropped 6; count of bases not matched to a gene: 9. The CDR3 extends over 15 amino acids. The CDR3 spells CASSLRGPWGDTQYF. The CDR3 DNA sequence: TGTGCCAGCAGCCTCAGGGGGCCGTGGGGGGATACGCAGTATTTT.

The V gene is TRBV27, the J gene TRBJ1-1; D call uncertain. Trimming removed 2 bases from V and 0 bases from J, with 10 bases in between. This CDR3 comprises 15 residues. Germline V gene data show CDR1 as MNHEY and CDR2 as SMNVEV (reference sequence). In DNA, the CDR3 is TGTGCCAGCAGTTTAAACACAGCGATGAACACTGAAGCTTTCTTT. It yields the protein CASSLNTAMNTEAFF.

Only a few counts were recorded for this clone. This rearrangement joins TRBV5-1 to TRBJ1-5; 10 positions match TRBD1. J gave up 4 bases and V 2 bases, and 9 bases lay outside the gene matches. The germline CDR1 and CDR2 sequences are SGHRS and YFSETQ. The CDR3 covers 17 residues. CDR3 nucleotide sequence: TGCGCCAGCAGCTTCGGGACAGGGGACGTTGTAAATCAGCCCCAGCATTTT. Amino acid sequence: CASSFGTGDVVNQPQHF. The variable domain in full, completed from reference TRBV5-1 and TRBJ1-5, reads KAGVTQTPRYLIKTRGQQVTLSCSPISGHRSVSWYQQTPGQGLQFLFEYFSETQRNKGNFPGRFSGRQFSNSRSEMNVSTLELGDSALYLCASSFGTGDVVNQPQHFGDGTRLSIL.

The chain has TRBV9 and TRBJ2-5; D is possibly TRBD2 (6 bases). The CDR3 is made up of 16 amino acids. In germline, CDR1 is SGDLS, CDR2 YYNGEE. Trimming left V 3 bases short and J 4 bases short, with 19 bases between. The CDR3 is CASSGDPGLPGETQYF. The CDR3 nucleotides read TGTGCCAGCAGCGGAGATCCGGGACTCCCGGGAGAGACCCAGTACTTC.

This clone was observed a few times. The same CDR3 is also encoded by other DNA sequences in this sample. CDR3 sequence (DNA): TGTGCCAGACTCGCGGGGGGGAGCTATGGGGTCAATGAGCAGTTCTTC. Translating gives CARLAGGSYGVNEQFF. The chain joins TRBV2 to TRBJ2-1, with 9 positions matching TRBD2. Looked up from germline, CDR1 is SNHLY and CDR2 is FYNNEI. Unmatched junction bases numbered 15, after V lost 9 bases and J lost 6 bases. The CDR3 has 16 residues.

The chain is built from TRBV5-5 and TRBJ2-7; D is perhaps TRBD2 (5 bases). Between the trimmed V and J ends, which lost 0 bases and 6 bases, there was a span of 10 bases. Germline CDR1 is SGHKS and CDR2 is YYEKEE (reference sequence). This CDR3 has 13 residues. DNA of the CDR3: TGTGCCAGCAGCTTGGGAAGCGGTGGCGAGCAGTACTTC. This codes for CASSLGSGGEQYF.

The genes are TRBV9 and TRBJ1-6; a weak D match, TRBD1 (5 bases). This CDR3 has 15 amino acids. Germline lookup yields CDR1 SGDLS and CDR2 YYNGEE. V was pared by 1 base and J by 8 bases, with 13 bases between. CDR3 residues: CASSVTGRGDSPLHF. In nucleotides, the CDR3 is TGTGCCAGCAGCGTAACCGGACGGGGGGATTCACCCCTCCACTTT.

In its sample, this clone was seen once. V is TRBV27 and J is TRBJ1-4; D may be TRBD1 (5 bases). With 4 bases removed from V and 2 bases from J, the gap between germline ends came to 11 bases. The CDR3 spans 15 residues. From germline, CDR1 is MNHEY and CDR2 SMNVEV (reference sequence). CDR3 bases: TGTGCCAGCAGTTCGAAGGGGTGGACTAATGAAAAACTGTTTTTT. Protein: CASSSKGWTNEKLFF.

The genes are TRBV5-5 and TRBJ2-2; D is ambiguous. Germline CDR1 is SGHKS and CDR2 is YYEKEE (reference sequence). Trimming shortened V by 0 bases and J by 6 bases, and 0 bases separated the two germline ends. CDR3 size: 11 residues. The CDR3 nucleotides are TGTGCCAGCAGCTTGGCCGGGGAGCTGTTTTTT. Protein sequence: CASSLAGELFF.

The chain employs TRBV3-1 (or the pseudogene TRBV3-2) and TRBJ2-7; no reliable D call. Germline loops: CDR1 LGHDT, CDR2 YNNKEL (reference sequence). The CDR3 runs 14 residues. The ends were cut back, 5 bases at V and 2 bases at J, with 13 bases in the middle. CDR3 in DNA: TGTGCCAGCAGCGAAAACCCAGAGCCCTACGAGCAGTACTTC. It codes for CASSENPEPYEQYF.

This chain uses TRBV6-6 with TRBJ2-5; 8 nucleotides line up with TRBD1. Germline trimming cut 6 bases from V and 1 base from J; bases unmatched to any gene: 4. Germline V gene sequence: CDR1 MNHNY, CDR2 SVGAGI (reference sequence). CDR3 size: 14 residues. In DNA form, the CDR3 reads TGTGCCAGCAGAAAGGACAGGGTCCAAGAGACCCAGTACTTC. Translation gives CASRKDRVQETQYF.

The chain carries TRBV3-1 (or the pseudogene TRBV3-2) and TRBJ2-1; D is unclear. Trimming left V 0 bases short and J 4 bases short, with 13 bases between. Germline loops: CDR1 LGHDT, CDR2 YNNKEL (reference sequence). This CDR3 is 16 amino acids long. The CDR3 protein is CASSQDPEAAYNEQFF. CDR3 DNA sequence: TGTGCCAGCAGCCAAGATCCCGAGGCGGCGTACAATGAGCAGTTCTTC.

This chain joins TRBV6-4 and TRBJ2-6; perhaps D is TRBD1 or TRBD2 (5 bases each). V gave up 5 bases and J gave up 4 bases, with 9 bases separating them. This CDR3 is 14 amino acids long. The V gene's germline CDR1 is MRHNA and CDR2 SNTAGT. CDR3 in DNA: TGTGCCAGCAGTCCGGGGCCCGGGGCCAACGTCCTGACTTTC. It is translated as CASSPGPGANVLTF.

There are a few counts of this clone. The rearrangement links TRBV5-1 to TRBJ2-7; no reliable D call. Trimming cost V 4 bases and J 6 bases, with 17 bases left between them. The length of the CDR3 is 14 residues. The germline CDR1 and CDR2 sequences are SGHRS and YFSETQ. CDR3 nucleotides: TGCGCCAGCAGCCCGGGTCCTAATCTCGGCGAGCAGTACTTC. Its protein product is CASSPGPNLGEQYF.

V is TRBV27 and J is TRBJ2-3; 10 nucleotides match TRBD2. V lost 11 bases and J lost 6; bases outside the gene matches: 8. Germline loops: CDR1 MNHEY, CDR2 SMNVEV (reference sequence). The CDR3 covers 13 residues. CDR3 residues: CAARLAGADTQYF. In nucleotides, the CDR3 is TGTGCCGCCCGGCTAGCGGGAGCGGATACGCAGTATTTT.

The chain recombines TRBV2 with TRBJ1-5, with TRBD1 identical over 9 bases. The CDR3 is 15 residues long. The V gene's germline CDR1 is SNHLY and CDR2 FYNNEI. The V and J ends lost 5 bases and 4 bases, in that order; junction bases with no gene match: 6. CDR3: CASSQGQGPNQPQHF. The CDR3 nucleotides are TGTGCCAGCAGTCAAGGACAGGGGCCAAATCAGCCCCAGCATTTT.